This T cell receptor (beta chain) derives from a study of T cells in Graves' hyperthyroidism and ophthalmopathy. Background on the study: Prior to any treatment, at the point of initial diagnosis, peripheral blood was collected.

With duration under 3 months, ophthalmopathy was active: Clinical Activity Score at least 3, NOSPECS at least 4. Diagnoses were established using clinical symptoms, serum thyroxine and TRAb, thyroid ultrasound and orbital computed tomography. An approximately 9.4 ml volume of fresh peripheral blood provided the PBMCs. Amplified TCR beta CDR3 regions derived from RNA transcripts. HTBI primers were used for first-round RT-PCR of the TCR CDR3. TCRdb analysed the multiplex PCR reads with MiXCR anew, one entry per CDR3 protein. The sample includes 330,000 or so distinct CDR3 sequences, roughly 18% of them seen just once. V was shortened by 6 bases and J by 8 bases, with 16 bases between the two germline ends. This CDR3 spans 14 amino acids. The germline CDR1 and CDR2 sequences are MNHEY and SMNVEV (reference sequence).

This clonotype was sampled from a man in his fifties or sixties with Graves' ophthalmopathy. The chain combines TRBV27 with TRBJ1-4; the D gene is possibly TRBD1 (5 bases). Sequenced material: blood. In DNA, the CDR3 is TGTGCCAGCAGCGCAGGGAAGGCTCGGGAAAAACTGTTTTTT. Amino acid sequence: CASSAGKAREKLFF.